This T cell receptor (beta chain) was documented in a study of cytomegalovirus exposure and HLA in healthy donors. Looked up from germline, CDR1 is SNHLY and CDR2 is FYNNEI. V was shortened by 6 bases and J by 0 bases, with 9 bases between the two germline ends. The CDR3 is 14 amino acids. The PCR used 60 Vbeta and 13 Jbeta primers. Generated by immunoSEQ multiplex PCR, the TCRdb table keeps only in-frame clones and is missing some. Of fewer than 250,000 clones in the sample, around nine tenths were seen once. This clonotype was obtained from a woman aged 18-35 years in good health and CMV-seronegative. J is TRBJ1-3 and V is TRBV2; a possible D gene is TRBD1 (6 bases). The sample was PBMCs. The CDR3 nucleotides are TGTGCCAGCAGCACAGGGCTCTCTGGAAACACCATATATTTT. It specifies CASSTGLSGNTIYF.